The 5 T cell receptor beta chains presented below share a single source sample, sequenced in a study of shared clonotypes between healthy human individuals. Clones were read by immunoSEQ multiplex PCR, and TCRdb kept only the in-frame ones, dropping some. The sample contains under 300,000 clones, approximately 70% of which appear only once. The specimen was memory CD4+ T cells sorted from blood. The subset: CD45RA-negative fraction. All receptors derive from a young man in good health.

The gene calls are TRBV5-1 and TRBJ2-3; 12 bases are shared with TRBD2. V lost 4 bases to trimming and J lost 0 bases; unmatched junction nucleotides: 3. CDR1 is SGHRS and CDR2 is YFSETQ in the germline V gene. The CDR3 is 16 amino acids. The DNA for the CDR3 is TGCGCCAGCAGCCATGGACTAGCGGGAAGCACAGATACGCAGTATTTT. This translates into CASSHGLAGSTDTQYF.

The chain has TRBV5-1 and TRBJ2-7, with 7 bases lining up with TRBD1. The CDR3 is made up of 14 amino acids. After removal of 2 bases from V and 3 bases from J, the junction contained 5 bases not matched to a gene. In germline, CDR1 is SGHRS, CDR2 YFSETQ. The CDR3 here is CASSLRTGYYEQYF. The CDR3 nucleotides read TGCGCCAGCAGCTTACGGACAGGTTACTACGAGCAGTACTTC.

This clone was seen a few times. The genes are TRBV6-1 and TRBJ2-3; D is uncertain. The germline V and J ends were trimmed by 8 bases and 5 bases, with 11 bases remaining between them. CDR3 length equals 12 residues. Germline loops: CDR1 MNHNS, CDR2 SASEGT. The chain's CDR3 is CASAALGDTQYF. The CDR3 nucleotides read TGTGCCAGCGCCGCTCTGGGAGATACGCAGTATTTT.

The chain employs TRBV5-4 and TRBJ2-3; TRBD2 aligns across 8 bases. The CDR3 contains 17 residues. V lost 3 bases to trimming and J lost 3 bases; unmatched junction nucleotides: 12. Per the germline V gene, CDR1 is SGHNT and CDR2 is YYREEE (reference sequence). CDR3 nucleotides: TGTGCCAGCAGCTCACCCCGTGGACTAGCCGATACAGATACGCAGTATTTT. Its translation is CASSSPRGLADTDTQYF.

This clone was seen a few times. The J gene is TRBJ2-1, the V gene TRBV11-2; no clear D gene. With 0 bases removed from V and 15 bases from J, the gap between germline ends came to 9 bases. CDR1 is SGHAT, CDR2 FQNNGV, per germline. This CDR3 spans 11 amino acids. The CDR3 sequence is CASSLEAKRFF. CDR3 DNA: TGTGCCAGCAGCTTAGAGGCAAAAAGGTTCTTC.